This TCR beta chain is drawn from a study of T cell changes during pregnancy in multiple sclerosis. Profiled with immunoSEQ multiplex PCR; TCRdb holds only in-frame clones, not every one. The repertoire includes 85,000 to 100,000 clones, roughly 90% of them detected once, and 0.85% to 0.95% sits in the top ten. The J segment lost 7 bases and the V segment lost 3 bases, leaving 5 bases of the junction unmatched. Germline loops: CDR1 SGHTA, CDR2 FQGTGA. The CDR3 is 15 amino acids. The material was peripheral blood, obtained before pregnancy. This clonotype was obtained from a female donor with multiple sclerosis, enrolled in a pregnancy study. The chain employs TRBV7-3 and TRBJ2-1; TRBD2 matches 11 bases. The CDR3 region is CASSFGTSGGNEQFF. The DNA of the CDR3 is TGTGCCAGCAGCTTTGGGACTAGCGGAGGTAATGAGCAGTTCTTC.